This record concerns one T cell receptor beta chain sequence. Its antigen remains unknown. This specimen comes from a study of T cells in narcolepsy. Findings of the study overall: Same-patient CSF and blood CD4+ T cell clonotypes included HCRT-specific and TRIB2-specific autoreactive ones. Reportedly, autoreactive clonotypes were serially detected in patients' blood but not controls'.

Generated by immunoSEQ multiplex PCR, the TCRdb table keeps only in-frame clones and is missing some. The table records approximately 20,000 clones, 92% of them present only once. The TCR originated in a human donor with narcolepsy. What was sequenced was CD45RA- memory CD4+ T cells from PBMCs.

The CDR3 loop reads CASTGRGLQPQHF. CDR3 in DNA: TGTGCCAGTACAGGCAGGGGGCTTCAGCCCCAGCATTTT. The J gene is TRBJ1-5, the V gene TRBV19, with 8 bases lining up with TRBD1. The CDR3 contains 13 residues. The J segment lost 6 bases and the V segment lost 7 bases, leaving 5 bases of the junction unmatched. CDR1 is LNHDA, CDR2 SQIVND, per germline (reference sequence).